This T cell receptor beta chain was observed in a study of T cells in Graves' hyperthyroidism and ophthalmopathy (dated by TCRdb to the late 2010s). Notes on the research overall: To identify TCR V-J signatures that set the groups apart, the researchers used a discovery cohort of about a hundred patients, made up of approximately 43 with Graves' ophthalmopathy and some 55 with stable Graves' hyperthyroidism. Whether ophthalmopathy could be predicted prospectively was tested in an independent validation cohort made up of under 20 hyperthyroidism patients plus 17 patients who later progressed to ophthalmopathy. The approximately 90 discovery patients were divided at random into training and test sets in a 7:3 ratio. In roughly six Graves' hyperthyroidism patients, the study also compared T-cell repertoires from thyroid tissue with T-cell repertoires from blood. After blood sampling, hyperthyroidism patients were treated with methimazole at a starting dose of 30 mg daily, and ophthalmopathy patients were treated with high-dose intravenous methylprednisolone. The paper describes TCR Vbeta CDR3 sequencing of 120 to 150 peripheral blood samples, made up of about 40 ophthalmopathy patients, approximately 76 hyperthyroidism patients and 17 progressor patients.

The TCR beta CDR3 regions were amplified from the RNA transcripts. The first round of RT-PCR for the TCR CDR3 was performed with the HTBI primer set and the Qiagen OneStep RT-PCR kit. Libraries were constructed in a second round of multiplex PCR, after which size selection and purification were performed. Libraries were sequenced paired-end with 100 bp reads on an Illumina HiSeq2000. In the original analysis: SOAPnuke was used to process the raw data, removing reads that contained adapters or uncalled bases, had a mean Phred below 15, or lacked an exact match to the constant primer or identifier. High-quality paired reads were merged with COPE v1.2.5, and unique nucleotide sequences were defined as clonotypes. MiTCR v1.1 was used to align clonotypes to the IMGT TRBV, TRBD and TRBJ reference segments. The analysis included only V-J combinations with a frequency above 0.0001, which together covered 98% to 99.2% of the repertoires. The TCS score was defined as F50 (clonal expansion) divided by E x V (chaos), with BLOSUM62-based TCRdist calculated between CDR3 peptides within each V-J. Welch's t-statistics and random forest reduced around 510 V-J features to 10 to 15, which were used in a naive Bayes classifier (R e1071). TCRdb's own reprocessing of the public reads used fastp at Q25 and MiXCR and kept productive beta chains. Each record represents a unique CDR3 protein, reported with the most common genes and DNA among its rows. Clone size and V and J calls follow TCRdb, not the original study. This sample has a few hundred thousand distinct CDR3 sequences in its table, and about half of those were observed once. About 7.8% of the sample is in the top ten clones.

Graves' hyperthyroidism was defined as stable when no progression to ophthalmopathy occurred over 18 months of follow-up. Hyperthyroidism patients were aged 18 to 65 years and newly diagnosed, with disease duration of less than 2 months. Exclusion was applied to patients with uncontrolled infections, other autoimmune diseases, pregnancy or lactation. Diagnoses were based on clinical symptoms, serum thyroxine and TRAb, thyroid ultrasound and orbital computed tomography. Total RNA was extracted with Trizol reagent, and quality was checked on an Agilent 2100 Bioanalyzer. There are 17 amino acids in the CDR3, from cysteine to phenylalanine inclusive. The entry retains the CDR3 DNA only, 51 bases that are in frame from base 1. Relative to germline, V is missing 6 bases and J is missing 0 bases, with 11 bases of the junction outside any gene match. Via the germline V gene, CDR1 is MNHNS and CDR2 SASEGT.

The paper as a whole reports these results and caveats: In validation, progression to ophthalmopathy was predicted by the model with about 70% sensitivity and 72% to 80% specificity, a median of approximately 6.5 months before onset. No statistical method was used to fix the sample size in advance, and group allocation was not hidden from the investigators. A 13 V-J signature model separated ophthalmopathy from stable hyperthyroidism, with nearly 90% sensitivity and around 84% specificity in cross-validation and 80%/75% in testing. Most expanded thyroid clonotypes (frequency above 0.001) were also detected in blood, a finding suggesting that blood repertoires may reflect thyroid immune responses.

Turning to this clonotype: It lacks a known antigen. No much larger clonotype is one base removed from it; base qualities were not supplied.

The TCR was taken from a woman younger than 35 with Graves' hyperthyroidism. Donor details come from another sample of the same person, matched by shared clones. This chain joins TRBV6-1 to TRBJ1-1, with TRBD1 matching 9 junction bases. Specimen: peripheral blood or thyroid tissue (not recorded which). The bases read TGTGCCAGCAGAGATTCGCCGGGACAGGGAATGAACACTGAAGCTTTCTTT. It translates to CASRDSPGQGMNTEAFF.